The 25 T cell receptor beta chains below were found in one sample sequenced in a study of OX40 agonist ivuxolimab in advanced cancers. The repertoire was sequenced with immunoSEQ multiplex PCR; TCRdb's copy has only in-frame clones and lacks some. Of tens of thousands of clones in the sample, about 90% were seen once. Sequenced here: CD4+ or CD8+ T cells sorted from blood, sampled in a trial of the OX40 agonist ivuxolimab. The receptors were sampled from an adult with an advanced solid tumor such as melanoma, head and neck, liver or kidney cancer.

This CDR3 is CASTEVDKAAYEQYF. The CDR3 DNA reads as TGTGCCAGCACAGAGGTGGACAAGGCCGCATACGAGCAGTACTTC. This chain uses TRBV6-1 with TRBJ2-7; a possible D gene is TRBD1 (5 bases). This CDR3 is 15 amino acids long. Trimming took 7 bases from V and 4 from J, leaving 20 bases between them. Germline V gene lookup returns CDR1 MNHNS and CDR2 SASEGT.

The chain uses TRBV28 and TRBJ2-7; no clear D gene. The CDR3 extends over 16 amino acids. V shed 8 bases and J shed 2 bases, with 22 bases lying between them. Germline V CDR1 and CDR2: MDHEN, SYDVKM. The CDR3 reads CASFSSTPSSPYEQYF. DNA for the CDR3: TGTGCCAGCTTTAGTTCCACCCCTAGTTCCCCCTACGAGCAGTACTTC.

The chain couples TRBV29-1 to TRBJ2-1; 9 positions match TRBD2. The germline V gene has CDR1 SQVTM and CDR2 ANQGSEA. The CDR3 contains 15 residues. V shed 4 bases and J 6 bases; nucleotides not matched to a gene: 10. CDR3 DNA sequence: TGCAGCGTTGCACTTGTGGGGACTAGCATCAATGAGCAGTTCTTC. Encoded protein: CSVALVGTSINEQFF.

This chain joins TRBV19 and TRBJ1-5; possible D gene TRBD1, 6 bases. Trimming removed 3 bases from V and 4 bases from J, with 7 bases in between. Germline CDR1 is LNHDA and CDR2 is SQIVND (reference sequence). This CDR3 region has 13 residues. The CDR3 DNA follows: TGTGCCAGTAGTATTACAGGGAATCAGCCCCAGCATTTT. Translating gives CASSITGNQPQHF. The complete variable domain, with remaining parts taken from reference TRBV19 and TRBJ1-5, reads DGGITQSPKYLFRKEGQNVTLSCEQNLNHDAMYWYRQDPGQGLRLIYYSQIVNDFQKGDIAEGYSVSREKKESFPLTVTSAQKNPTAFYLCASSITGNQPQHFGDGTRLSIL.

V gene TRBV6-5 combines with J gene TRBJ2-7; 7 bases are a match to TRBD1. This CDR3 has 13 residues. Trimming took 4 bases from V and 6 from J; bases not matched to a gene: 6. Per the germline V gene, CDR1 is MNHEY and CDR2 is SVGAGI. CDR3 residues: CASSFGTASEQYV. CDR3 sequence (DNA): TGTGCCAGCAGTTTCGGGACAGCTAGCGAGCAGTACGTC.

The chain couples TRBV30 to TRBJ1-2; D remains unclear. This CDR3 region has 14 residues. Germline CDR1 and CDR2: GTSNPN and SVGIG (reference sequence). V was pared by 1 base and J by 6 bases, with 15 bases between. The DNA of the CDR3 is TGTGCCTGGAGTGAAGGACTGGGCCCGGATGGCTACACCTTC. This codes for CAWSEGLGPDGYTF. Full variable domain (rest looked up from reference TRBV30 and TRBJ1-2): SQTIHQWPATLVQPVGSPLSLECTVEGTSNPNLYWYRQAAGRGLQLLFYSVGIGQISSEVPQNLSASRPQDRQFILSSKKLLLSDSGFYLCAWSEGLGPDGYTFGSGTRLTVV.

This clone occurred once. The chain recombines TRBV4-1 with TRBJ2-3; the D gene is possibly TRBD2 (5 bases). Germline V gives CDR1 MGHRA, CDR2 YSYEKL. The ends were cut back, 0 bases at V and 3 bases at J, with 13 bases in the middle. The length of the CDR3 is 16 residues. CDR3 DNA sequence: TGCGCCAGCAGCCAAGATCTCCCGGGATTAACAGATACGCAGTATTTT. As protein: CASSQDLPGLTDTQYF.

This chain links TRBV25-1 with TRBJ2-3, with 7 bases aligning to TRBD2. Germline V gene data show CDR1 as MGHDK and CDR2 as SYGVNS. V trimming: 6 bases; J trimming: 5 bases; junction bases outside the gene matches: 8. The CDR3 spans 14 residues. The CDR3 DNA is TGTGCCAGCAGAGAGACTAGCTTTGGAGATACGCAGTATTTT. This sequence encodes CASRETSFGDTQYF.

The chain carries TRBV7-9 and TRBJ1-1, with no clear D. The CDR3 sequence is 12 residues long. Trimming took 1 base from V and 4 from J, leaving 4 bases between them. Per the germline V gene, CDR1 is SEHNR and CDR2 is FQNEAQ (reference sequence). This chain's CDR3 is CASSLGFTEAFF. The CDR3 coding sequence is TGTGCCAGCAGCTTAGGTTTCACTGAAGCTTTCTTT.

V usage is TRBV7-8 and J usage is TRBJ2-7, with 8 nucleotides matching TRBD2. There are 16 residues in the CDR3. CDR1 and CDR2 from the germline V gene are SGHVS and FQNEAQ. V trimming: 6 bases; J trimming: 7 bases; junction bases outside the gene matches: 17. The CDR3 region is CASSSSPRGGRGEQYV. CDR3 in DNA: TGTGCCAGCAGTTCATCCCCTCGCGGGGGGAGAGGGGAGCAGTACGTC.

V and J are TRBV4-1 and TRBJ2-1; TRBD2 aligns across 14 bases. The V gene end was trimmed by 0 bases and the J gene end by 4 bases; junction bases not matched to a gene: 5. CDR3 length equals 18 residues. Germline V gene sequence: CDR1 MGHRA, CDR2 YSYEKL. CDR3 bases: TGCGCCAGCAGCCAAGAGAAGGGACTAGCGGGAGAGTACAATGAGCAGTTCTTC. The encoded protein is CASSQEKGLAGEYNEQFF.

The chain links TRBV27 to TRBJ2-7; no reliable D call. The V end was cut by 0 bases, the J end by 5 bases, with 14 bases between. Germline V gives CDR1 MNHEY, CDR2 SMNVEV (reference sequence). The CDR3 loop spans 15 amino acids. The CDR3 nucleotides are TGTGCCAGCAGTTTATCGCTTGCCCCCGCCCACGAGCAGTACGTC. Translation: CASSLSLAPAHEQYV.

This clone was counted once. V and J are TRBV7-9 and TRBJ2-5; 7 bases match TRBD1. J was trimmed by 11 bases and V by 5 bases; bases with no gene match: 8. The CDR3 extends over 12 amino acids. CDR1 and CDR2 from the germline V gene are SEHNR and FQNEAQ (reference sequence). The CDR3 is CASSQSGGEQYF. The CDR3 nucleotides read TGTGCCAGCAGCCAGTCAGGGGGAGAGCAGTACTTC.

The DNA for the CDR3 is TGTGCCAGTACTAACGGACGCGTCTATGGCTACACCTTC. This translates into CASTNGRVYGYTF. The J gene is TRBJ1-2, the V gene TRBV19; D not resolved. Trimming removed 7 bases from V and 4 bases from J, with 13 bases in between. This CDR3 contains 13 residues. Germline V lookup: CDR1 LNHDA, CDR2 SQIVND (reference sequence).

V is TRBV7-8 and J is TRBJ2-1, with 14 bases aligning to TRBD2. This CDR3 is built from 13 residues. The V gene's germline CDR1 is SGHVS and CDR2 FQNEAQ. Germline trimming cut 8 bases from V and 8 bases from J; bases unmatched to any gene: 2. This chain's CDR3 is CASGTSGSYEQFF. The CDR3, as DNA: TGTGCCAGCGGGACTAGCGGGAGTTATGAGCAGTTCTTC. The full variable domain, with the rest looked up from reference TRBV7-8 and TRBJ2-1, is GAGVSQSPRYKVAKRGQDVALRCDPISGHVSLFWYQQALGQGPEFLTYFQNEAQLDKSGLPSDRFFAERPEGSVSTLKIQRTQQEDSAVYLCASGTSGSYEQFFGPGTRLTVL.

V gene TRBV6-5 combines with J gene TRBJ1-2, with 7 bases fitting TRBD1. Trimming cost V 0 bases and J 6 bases; bases outside gene matches: 10. In germline, CDR1 is MNHEY, CDR2 SVGAGI. The CDR3 runs to 16 residues. Here the CDR3 reads CASSYSRRQGVDGYTF. The CDR3 region has the DNA TGTGCCAGCAGTTACTCGCGGCGCCAGGGGGTAGATGGCTACACCTTC.

J is TRBJ2-5 and V is TRBV7-9; 9 positions agree with TRBD1. Germline CDR1 reads SEHNR; CDR2 reads FQNEAQ (reference sequence). The trim removed 0 bases at V and 7 bases at J, leaving 9 bases unmatched. The CDR3 sequence is 16 residues long. The CDR3 here is CASSLAQDRGFGTQYF. CDR3 sequence (DNA): TGTGCCAGCAGCTTAGCTCAGGACAGGGGTTTCGGGACCCAGTACTTC.

The chain links TRBV28 to TRBJ2-3; 7 positions agree with TRBD2. V lost 9 bases and J lost 1; bases outside the gene matches: 19. Per the germline V gene, CDR1 is MDHEN and CDR2 is SYDVKM. The CDR3 contains 18 residues. The CDR3 protein is CASLARDYAEEGTDTQYF. CDR3 sequence (DNA): TGTGCCAGTCTTGCCCGGGACTACGCCGAGGAGGGCACAGATACGCAGTATTTT.

This rearrangement joins TRBV14 to TRBJ2-4, with 8 nucleotides matching TRBD2. The trim removed 2 bases at V and 3 bases at J, leaving 3 bases unmatched. Germline loops: CDR1 SGHDN, CDR2 FVKESK. This CDR3 region has 15 residues. The CDR3 is CASSQLAGGKNIQYF. The CDR3 DNA reads TGTGCCAGCAGCCAACTCGCGGGGGGCAAAAACATTCAGTACTTC.

The V and J genes are TRBV19 and TRBJ1-1; D not resolved. The CDR3 spans 15 residues. CDR1 is LNHDA, CDR2 SQIVND, per germline (reference sequence). V shed 2 bases and J shed 0 bases, with 10 bases lying between them. In DNA form, the CDR3 reads TGTGCCAGTAGTATATCCCTTCCTTTGAACACTGAAGCTTTCTTT. Amino acids: CASSISLPLNTEAFF.

The V gene is TRBV7-9, the J gene TRBJ1-5; the D is unclear. Between the trimmed V and J ends, which lost 5 bases and 3 bases, there was a span of 11 bases. Per the germline V gene, CDR1 is SEHNR and CDR2 is FQNEAQ (reference sequence). This CDR3 spans 14 amino acids. CDR3: CASSHDEANQPQHF. In DNA form, the CDR3 reads TGTGCCAGCAGCCATGACGAAGCCAATCAGCCCCAGCATTTT.

The chain recombines TRBV6-5 with TRBJ1-1; D not certain. There are 14 residues in the CDR3. Trimming cost V 2 bases and J 5 bases, with 12 bases left between them. Germline V lookup: CDR1 MNHEY, CDR2 SVGAGI. CDR3 DNA: TGTGCCAGCAGTTACGCCGACGATCGGACTGAAGCTTTCTTT. Amino acids: CASSYADDRTEAFF.

The J gene is TRBJ2-1, the V gene TRBV27, with D unclear. CDR3 length: 16 amino acids. CDR1 is MNHEY and CDR2 is SMNVEV in the germline V gene (reference sequence). Trimming took off 0 bases at V and 2 bases at J, with 11 bases between the two ends. CDR3 sequence reads: CASSLSHQSAYNEQFF. The CDR3 bases are TGTGCCAGCAGTTTATCTCATCAGAGCGCCTACAATGAGCAGTTCTTC.

This clone has only one observation. V and J are TRBV20-1 and TRBJ2-3; 7 nucleotides align to TRBD1. The V gene's germline CDR1 is DFQATT and CDR2 SNEGSKA (reference sequence). The CDR3 totals 11 residues. J lost 14 bases, V lost 2 bases, and 7 bases had no gene match. CDR3 in DNA: TGCAGTGCTAGATTTGACAGGGTAGGGTATTTT. Translated, it gives CSARFDRVGYF.

The rearrangement links TRBV27 to TRBJ1-6; maybe TRBD1 (5 bases). V lost 2 bases and J 2 bases, leaving 10 bases between the germline ends. The germline V gene has CDR1 MNHEY and CDR2 SMNVEV (reference sequence). The CDR3 consists of 16 residues. The CDR3 DNA reads TGTGCCAGCAGTTTAGGGCCAGGGACCTATAATTCACCCCTCCACTTT. Protein: CASSLGPGTYNSPLHF.